The clone carrying this T cell receptor (beta chain) appeared a few times. The PCR had 60 Vbeta and 13 Jbeta primers. Measured with immunoSEQ multiplex PCR; TCRdb has only the in-frame clones, and not every one. The repertoire holds 140,000 to 150,000 clones, with about two thirds as singletons. J lost 1 base, V lost 0 bases, and 2 bases had no gene match. The CDR3 is 16 amino acids. From germline, CDR1 is LGHNA and CDR2 YSLEER. This sample is part of a study of cytomegalovirus exposure and HLA in healthy donors. The V call is TRBV4-3, the J call TRBJ2-2; 7 bases map to TRBD2. Sequenced input: PBMCs. This clonotype was obtained from a man in his fifties or sixties in good health and CMV-seronegative. The CDR3 protein is CASSQEGGMNTGELFF. The DNA of the CDR3 is TGCGCCAGCAGCCAAGAGGGGGGGATGAACACCGGGGAGCTGTTTTTT.